These 20 T cell receptor beta chains originate from one sample sequenced in a study of blood T cell repertoires in COVID-19. The assay was immunoSEQ multiplex PCR, and TCRdb's table has in-frame clones only and misses some. The table includes roughly 200,000 clones, 87% detected once. Material for sequencing was PBMCs or T cells enriched from blood (not recorded which). The receptors stem from a man younger than 30 with acute COVID-19.

A remark on this clone: At one end, the junction sequence differs from germline, possibly due to a read error. This chain connects TRBV27 to TRBJ2-7, with 9 bases lining up with TRBD1. CDR3 length equals 15 residues. CDR1 is MNHEY, CDR2 SMNVEV, per germline (reference sequence). The CDR3 nucleotides read TGTGCCAGCAGTTCGGGACAGGGAAGCTCCTACGAGCAGTATTTC. Translating it yields CASSSGQGSSYEQYF.

The table lists this clone with a few counts. This chain connects TRBV5-4 to TRBJ1-5; maybe TRBD1 (5 bases). This CDR3 has 15 amino acids. Germline CDR1 SGHNT, CDR2 YYREEE (reference sequence). The V end lost 4 bases, the J end lost 0 bases, and 11 bases lay between the germline ends. The CDR3, as DNA: TGTGCCAGCAGCATCGGGGGGAATAGCAATCAGCCCCAGCATTTT. It is translated as CASSIGGNSNQPQHF.

V usage is TRBV7-9 and J usage is TRBJ2-1; D perhaps matches TRBD1 (6 bases). Trimming pared 6 bases from V and 6 bases from J, leaving 12 bases between. This CDR3 spans 13 amino acids. The V gene's germline CDR1 is SEHNR and CDR2 FQNEAQ (reference sequence). The CDR3 sequence: CASRGLGGNEQFF. CDR3 in DNA: TGTGCCAGCAGGGGGCTAGGGGGCAATGAGCAGTTCTTC.

This clone was picked up one time. This chain links TRBV29-1 with TRBJ1-2, with D tentatively TRBD1 (6 bases). This CDR3 has 12 amino acids. The V end lost 5 bases, the J end lost 6 bases, and 13 bases lay between the germline ends. The germline gives CDR1 SQVTM, CDR2 ANQGSEA. As DNA, the CDR3 is TGCAGCGTTCCACTGGGGGCGGATGGCTACACCTTC. Protein sequence: CSVPLGADGYTF. Variable domain in full (rest from reference TRBV29-1 and TRBJ1-2): SAVISQKPSRDICQRGTSLTIQCQVDSQVTMMFWYRQQPGQSLTLIATANQGSEATYESGFVIDKFPISRPNLTFSTLTVSNMSPEDSSIYLCSVPLGADGYTFGSGTRLTVV.

This chain links TRBV27 with TRBJ1-2; D is perhaps TRBD1 (6 bases). The CDR3 extends over 12 amino acids. V lost 6 bases and J 3 bases, leaving 8 bases between the germline ends. CDR1 MNHEY and CDR2 SMNVEV come from the germline V gene (reference sequence). The CDR3 reads CASRTGHYGYTF. The DNA of the CDR3 is TGTGCCAGCAGGACAGGTCACTATGGCTACACCTTC.

The V call is TRBV28, the J call TRBJ2-2; D uncertain. With 3 bases removed from V and 1 base from J, the gap between germline ends came to 3 bases. Germline CDR1 and CDR2: MDHEN and SYDVKM. The CDR3 runs to 13 residues. CDR3 protein: CASSLRNTGELFF. The CDR3 DNA sequence: TGTGCCAGCAGTTTGAGGAACACCGGGGAGCTGTTTTTT.

The J gene is TRBJ2-4, the V gene TRBV7-3, with TRBD1 matching over 9 bases. The length of the CDR3 is 12 residues. J was trimmed by 10 bases and V by 4 bases; bases with no gene match: 2. The germline gives CDR1 SGHTA, CDR2 FQGTGA. The CDR3: CASSSDRGIQYF. CDR3 nucleotide sequence: TGTGCCAGCAGCTCAGACAGGGGGATTCAGTACTTC.

V and J are TRBV28 and TRBJ2-3; D is possibly TRBD1 (6 bases). CDR1 MDHEN and CDR2 SYDVKM come from the germline V gene. The CDR3 spans 12 residues. V lost 6 bases to trimming and J lost 8 bases, with 12 bases between them. CDR3 coding DNA: TGTGCCAGCAGCAGGGGTGAAGGTACGCAGTATTTT. Translation: CASSRGEGTQYF.

The chain carries TRBV28 and TRBJ2-1; no reliable D call. The CDR3 is 10 amino acids. The V end lost 6 bases, the J end lost 10 bases, and 7 bases lay between the germline ends. Germline V gene lookup returns CDR1 MDHEN and CDR2 SYDVKM. DNA for the CDR3: TGTGCCAGCAGCCTACGAGAGCAGTTCTTC. It translates to CASSLREQFF. Based on the CDR3 plus reference TRBV28 and TRBJ2-1, the full variable domain is DVKVTQSSRYLVKRTGEKVFLECVQDMDHENMFWYRQDPGLGLRLIYFSYDVKMKEKGDIPEGYSVSREKKERFSLILESASTNQTSMYLCASSLREQFFGPGTRLTVL.

The chain links TRBV16 to TRBJ2-7; D call uncertain. The CDR3 has 13 residues. CDR1 is KGHSY and CDR2 is FQNENV in the germline V gene. Trimming left V 0 bases short and J 4 bases short, with 7 bases between. The CDR3 loop reads CASSQSAVYEQYF. CDR3 nucleotide sequence: TGTGCCAGCAGCCAATCGGCGGTGTACGAGCAGTACTTC.

The gene calls are TRBV20-1 and TRBJ1-5; D is ambiguous. CDR1 and CDR2 from the germline V gene are DFQATT and SNEGSKA (reference sequence). The CDR3 runs 14 residues. Trimming took 3 bases from V and 1 from J, leaving 10 bases between them. The CDR3 loop reads CSASEAISNQPQHF. CDR3 bases: TGCAGTGCTAGTGAGGCAATAAGCAATCAGCCCCAGCATTTT.

J is TRBJ2-1 and V is TRBV7-2, with TRBD1 matching 12 bases. CDR3 length: 17 amino acids. With 3 bases clipped from V and 9 bases from J, the junction kept 12 bases outside the gene matches. From germline, CDR1 is SGHTA and CDR2 FQGNSA. CDR3 DNA sequence: TGTGCCAGCAGCTTGGGGACAGGGGGCGCGACCCGGGGTGAGCAGTTCTTC. Residues: CASSLGTGGATRGEQFF.

In the case of this clone: Other nucleotide sequences from this sample produce the same CDR3. The rearrangement links TRBV6-5 to TRBJ1-5; D ambiguous. CDR3 length: 15 amino acids. Germline assignment: CDR1 MNHEY and CDR2 SVGAGI. Trimming pared 0 bases from V and 3 bases from J, leaving 9 bases between. This CDR3 reads CASSYSRVPNQPQHF. As DNA, the CDR3 is TGTGCCAGCAGTTACTCGAGGGTCCCCAATCAGCCCCAGCATTTT.

This CDR3 is CASSSSSRWEGNQPQHF. For the CDR3, the DNA is TGTGCCAGCAGTTCCTCCTCTAGGTGGGAGGGCAATCAGCCCCAGCATTTT. The chain uses TRBV28 and TRBJ1-5; D not certain. V lost 4 bases and J 2 bases, leaving 18 bases between the germline ends. From germline, CDR1 is MDHEN and CDR2 SYDVKM. CDR3 length: 17 residues.

The table lists this clone with a count of one. This chain's CDR3 is CASSLLRTGTYEQYF. The CDR3 bases are TGTGCCAGCAGCTTATTAAGGACAGGTACCTACGAGCAGTACTTC. V usage is TRBV5-5 and J usage is TRBJ2-7, with 7 nucleotides matching TRBD1. The CDR3 is made up of 15 amino acids. Germline assignment: CDR1 SGHKS and CDR2 YYEKEE (reference sequence). The V and J ends lost 2 bases and 2 bases, in that order; junction bases with no gene match: 7.

The chain joins TRBV3-1 (or the pseudogene TRBV3-2) to TRBJ2-7; D is undetermined. Germline CDR1 LGHDT, CDR2 YNNKEL (reference sequence). The V gene lost 0 bases and the J gene lost 2 bases, with 5 bases spanning the gap. The CDR3 is 13 residues long. CDR3 nucleotide sequence: TGTGCCAGCAGCCAAGACAGTACCTACGAGCAGTACTTC. Amino acid sequence: CASSQDSTYEQYF.

The chain carries TRBV6-2 or TRBV6-3 and TRBJ2-2; D not certain. Between the trimmed V and J ends, which lost 2 bases and 6 bases, there was a span of 7 bases. The CDR3 is 13 amino acids. Germline CDR1 is MNHEY and CDR2 is SVGEGT. The CDR3 is CASSYHLSGELFF. The CDR3 bases are TGTGCCAGCAGTTACCACTTGTCCGGGGAGCTGTTTTTT.

This CDR3 is CASSQGLAGTDTQYF. The CDR3 bases are TGCGCCAGCAGCCAAGGACTAGCGGGCACAGATACGCAGTATTTT. The genes are TRBV4-3 and TRBJ2-3; TRBD2 aligns across 9 bases. Germline-derived CDR1 and CDR2 are LGHNA and YSLEER. V trimming: 1 base; J trimming: 1 base; junction bases outside the gene matches: 0. The CDR3 totals 15 residues.

The chain carries TRBV30 and TRBJ2-7; 10 bases agree with TRBD1. There are 17 residues in the CDR3. Germline-derived CDR1 and CDR2 are GTSNPN and SVGIG (reference sequence). V was pared by 1 base and J by 6 bases, with 15 bases of the junction left unmatched. CDR3 nucleotides: TGTGCCTGGAGTGGGGACAGGGGCCTTTACAACAGGGGCGAGCAGTACTTC. This sequence encodes CAWSGDRGLYNRGEQYF.

The chain is built from TRBV5-4 and TRBJ2-2; 7 nucleotides match TRBD1. From germline, CDR1 is SGHNT and CDR2 YYREEE (reference sequence). V lost 4 bases and J lost 8; bases outside the gene matches: 17. The CDR3 runs to 17 residues. CDR3 sequence reads: CASSRSYGDRAGGELFF. DNA of the CDR3: TGTGCCAGCAGCCGATCCTATGGAGACAGGGCCGGAGGGGAGCTGTTTTTT. Looking up the rest from reference TRBV5-4 and TRBJ2-2 gives the full variable domain: ETGVTQSPTHLIKTRGQQVTLRCSSQSGHNTVSWYQQALGQGPQFIFQYYREEENGRGNFPPRFSGLQFPNYSSELNVNALELDDSALYLCASSRSYGDRAGGELFFGEGSRLTVL.